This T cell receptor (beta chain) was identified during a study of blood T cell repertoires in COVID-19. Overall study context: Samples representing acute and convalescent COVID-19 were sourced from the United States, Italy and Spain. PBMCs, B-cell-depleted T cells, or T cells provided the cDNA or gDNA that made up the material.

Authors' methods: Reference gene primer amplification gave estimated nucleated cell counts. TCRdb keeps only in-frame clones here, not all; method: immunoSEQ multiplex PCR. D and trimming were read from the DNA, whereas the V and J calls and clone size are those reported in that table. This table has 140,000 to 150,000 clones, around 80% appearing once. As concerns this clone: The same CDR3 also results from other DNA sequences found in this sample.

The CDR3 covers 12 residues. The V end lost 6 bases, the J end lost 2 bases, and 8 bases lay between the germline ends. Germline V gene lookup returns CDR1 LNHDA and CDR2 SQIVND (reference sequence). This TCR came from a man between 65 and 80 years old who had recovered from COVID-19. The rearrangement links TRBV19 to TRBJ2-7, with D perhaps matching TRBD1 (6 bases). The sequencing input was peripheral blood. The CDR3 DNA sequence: TGTGCCAGTAGGCAGGGGCCCTACGAGCAGTACTTC. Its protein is CASRQGPYEQYF.